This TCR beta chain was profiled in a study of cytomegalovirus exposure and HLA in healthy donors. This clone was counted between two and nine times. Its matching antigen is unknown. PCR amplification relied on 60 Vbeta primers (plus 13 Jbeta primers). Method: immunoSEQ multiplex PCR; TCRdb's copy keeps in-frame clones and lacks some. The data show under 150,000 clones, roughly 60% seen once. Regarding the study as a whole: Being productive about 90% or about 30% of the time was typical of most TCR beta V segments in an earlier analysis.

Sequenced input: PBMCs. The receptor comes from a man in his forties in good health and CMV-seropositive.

CDR3 sequence reads: CASSWDRGPYGYTF. CDR3 nucleotides: TGTGCCAGCAGCTGGGACAGGGGACCCTATGGCTACACCTTC. This chain uses TRBV7-9 with TRBJ1-2; 10 bases fit TRBD1. Germline values: CDR1 SEHNR, CDR2 FQNEAQ (reference sequence). The CDR3 totals 14 residues. V shed 4 bases and J 4 bases; nucleotides not matched to a gene: 3.